The 21 T cell receptor beta chains listed next were all sequenced from one sample in a study of blood T cells in healthy people across ages. Then a second PCR, running roughly 7 to 11 cycles, was carried out with a sample-barcoded 5' primer and a J-beta primer mix. TCRdb independently ran MiXCR on the 5' RACE reads; one entry per CDR3 protein. The top ten clones hold approximately 15% of a sample with 710,000 or so distinct CDR3 sequences, 32% of them seen once. Sequencing used blood. Source of these receptors: a woman of 80 years or more in good health.

This clonotype appeared a few times. This chain connects TRBV29-1 to TRBJ1-1; weak D call: TRBD1 (5 bases). Between the trimmed V and J ends, which lost 6 bases and 3 bases, there was a span of 8 bases. The CDR3 is 11 residues long. Looked up from germline, CDR1 is SQVTM and CDR2 is ANQGSEA. CDR3 protein: CSVSGHTEAFF. CDR3 nucleotides: TGCAGCGTCTCGGGACACACTGAAGCTTTCTTT.

This sequence joins TRBV20-1 and TRBJ2-3; no firm D call. V was shortened by 2 bases and J by 4 bases, with 10 bases between the two germline ends. The CDR3 has 13 amino acids. Per germline, CDR1 DFQATT and CDR2 SNEGSKA (reference sequence). Written as DNA, the CDR3 is TGCAGTGCTAGATCCGCTACGGCAGATACGCAGTATTTT. As protein: CSARSATADTQYF.

This clonotype occurred many times. This chain links TRBV27 with TRBJ2-7; 9 bases align to TRBD1. Germline V CDR1 and CDR2: MNHEY, SMNVEV (reference sequence). Trimming took 6 bases from V and 7 from J; bases not matched to a gene: 13. This CDR3 has 15 amino acids. The CDR3 reads CASRSAGTGLEEQYF. CDR3 bases: TGTGCCAGCAGAAGCGCCGGGACAGGGCTTGAAGAGCAGTACTTC.

The CDR3 region is CASRSLVGGGGADTQYF. CDR3 nucleotides: TGTGCCAGCAGATCCCTTGTTGGCGGAGGAGGGGCAGATACGCAGTATTTT. The V gene is TRBV11-2, the J gene TRBJ2-3, with a weak D call TRBD2 (6 bases). Trimming removed 6 bases at V and 4 bases at J, with 23 bases between. This CDR3 is 17 amino acids long. Germline loops: CDR1 SGHAT, CDR2 FQNNGV.

The chain carries TRBV19 and TRBJ2-7, with D possibly being TRBD1 (6 bases). The V gene's germline CDR1 is LNHDA and CDR2 SQIVND (reference sequence). This CDR3 has 15 residues. V was pared by 0 bases and J by 3 bases, with 12 bases between. The CDR3 region is CASSIDDRTSYEQYF. CDR3 nucleotides: TGTGCCAGTAGTATAGACGACAGGACAAGCTACGAGCAGTACTTC.

There are a few counts of this clonotype. The gene calls are TRBV7-9 and TRBJ1-2; TRBD1 matches 9 bases. This CDR3 comprises 14 residues. V dropped 3 bases and J dropped 7; count of bases not matched to a gene: 6. Germline CDR1 is SEHNR and CDR2 is FQNEAQ (reference sequence). The CDR3 region has the DNA TGTGCCAGCAGCTTGTCGGACAGGGGTGGTGGCTACACCTTC. Its protein is CASSLSDRGGGYTF.

Regarding this clonotype: This sequence may be a read error, since a much larger clone differs from it by one base. The chain is built from TRBV7-9 and TRBJ2-1, with TRBD2 as a possible D gene (5 bases). V lost 5 bases and J lost 10, with 21 bases in between. This CDR3 spans 15 amino acids. The germline gives CDR1 SEHNR, CDR2 FQNEAQ (reference sequence). The CDR3 DNA follows: TGTGCCAGCAGCCAGACGAGGGTCGGAGACTACGAGCAGTTCTTC. Translated, it gives CASSQTRVGDYEQFF.

This clonotype showed up many times. V gene TRBV12-3 or TRBV12-4 combines with J gene TRBJ2-5, with 12 bases matching TRBD1. The trim removed 2 bases at V and 4 bases at J, leaving 5 bases unmatched. This CDR3 comprises 16 residues. For the CDR3, the DNA is TGTGCCAGCAGTTTATCGGGACAGGGGGCGAGAGAGACCCAGTACTTC. Protein sequence: CASSLSGQGARETQYF.

With respect to this clonotype: A much more abundant neighbour one base away suggests this may be a read error. The rearrangement uses TRBV4-3 and TRBJ2-3; D perhaps matches TRBD2 (7 bases). Germline CDR1 LGHNA, CDR2 YSLEER. The CDR3 loop spans 16 amino acids. The CDR3 nucleotides are TGCGCCAGCAGCCAAGATATGGGGGGGCCGACAGATACGCGGTATTTT. The encoded protein is CASSQDMGGPTDTRYF.

Points on this clonotype: It may be a read error: a sequence one base away is much more abundant. The V call is TRBV11-2, the J call TRBJ2-7; TRBD2 aligns across 13 bases. Trimming cost V 3 bases and J 7 bases; bases outside gene matches: 9. Germline V CDR1 and CDR2: SGHAT, FQNNGV. The length of the CDR3 is 16 residues. The CDR3 DNA reads as TGTGCCAGCAGCTTGATCGGGACTAGCGGGGCCAATGAGCAGTACTTC. Protein product: CASSLIGTSGANEQYF.

The CDR3 DNA sequence: TGTGCCAGCAGTACCCATCCACGAACAGGGGGTTTTTACGAGCAGTACTTC. Its translation is CASSTHPRTGGFYEQYF. The V call is TRBV6-1, the J call TRBJ2-7, with 8 bases fitting TRBD1. The CDR3 covers 17 residues. V trimming: 5 bases; J trimming: 4 bases; junction bases outside the gene matches: 16. The germline gives CDR1 MNHNS, CDR2 SASEGT.

Note on this clonotype: A single base separates this from a much larger clone, so it may be a read error. This chain uses TRBV25-1 with TRBJ2-5; 8 positions match TRBD2. From germline, CDR1 is MGHDK and CDR2 SYGVNS. The V and J ends lost 8 bases and 11 bases, in that order; junction bases with no gene match: 19. The CDR3 runs to 15 residues. CDR3 DNA: TGTGCCAGCTCTGTGACGGGACTAGGTCAGGGTGAGCAGTACTTC. It encodes CASSVTGLGQGEQYF.

Points on this clonotype: A read error is possible here, since a much larger clone lies one base away. The chain uses TRBV11-2 and TRBJ2-1; 8 bases line up with TRBD1. J gave up 10 bases and V 3 bases, and 8 bases lay outside the gene matches. CDR1 is SGHAT, CDR2 FQNNGV, per germline. CDR3 length equals 14 residues. The CDR3 nucleotides are TGTGCCAGCAGCTTTGACAGGGGTGGCTACGAGCAGTTCTTC. Protein product: CASSFDRGGYEQFF.

The rearrangement links TRBV12-3 or TRBV12-4 to TRBJ1-4, with 7 nucleotides matching TRBD1. This CDR3 region has 15 residues. V was clipped by 4 bases and J by 4 bases; unmatched bases: 6. CDR3: CASSSWDSFNEKLFF. The DNA for the CDR3 is TGTGCCAGCAGTTCGTGGGACAGTTTTAATGAAAAACTGTTTTTT.

A remark on this clonotype: A much larger clone differs by one base, so this may be a read error. The chain uses TRBV20-1 and TRBJ2-1, with a weak D call TRBD1 (5 bases). Looked up from germline, CDR1 is DFQATT and CDR2 is SNEGSKA (reference sequence). The CDR3 runs to 13 residues. V lost 7 bases, J lost 0 bases, and 10 bases lay in between. The CDR3 nucleotides read TGCAGTGTAAGGGGAAGCTCCTACAATGAGCAGTTCTTC. Translation: CSVRGSSYNEQFF.

Notes on this clonotype: A single base separates this from a much larger clone, so it may be a read error. J is TRBJ1-2 and V is TRBV6-6; D gene uncertain. Germline assignment: CDR1 MNHNY and CDR2 SVGAGI (reference sequence). The V end was cut by 0 bases, the J end by 4 bases, with 12 bases between. This CDR3 is built from 15 residues. CDR3 bases: TGTGCCAGCAGTTACTCCGCGGACGCTAGCTATGGCTACACCTTC. This codes for CASSYSADASYGYTF.

In this sample, this clonotype turned up many times. This chain connects TRBV20-1 to TRBJ2-7; possibly TRBD1 for D (5 bases). The CDR3 spans 16 residues. From germline, CDR1 is DFQATT and CDR2 SNEGSKA (reference sequence). V was pared by 5 bases and J by 5 bases, with 25 bases between. The CDR3 DNA is TGCAGTGCTTACCCCCTACGTAGGGGTGTGGCGGACGAGCAGTACTTC. It codes for CSAYPLRRGVADEQYF.

This clonotype appeared many times. This chain connects TRBV2 to TRBJ2-7; D is unclear. Germline CDR1 is SNHLY and CDR2 is FYNNEI. Trimming removed 0 bases at V and 7 bases at J, with 16 bases between. CDR3 length: 15 amino acids. The CDR3: CASSEAPTRATEQYF. Written as DNA, the CDR3 is TGTGCCAGCAGTGAAGCCCCTACTCGAGCGACGGAGCAGTACTTC.

This clonotype showed up many times. The chain links TRBV29-1 to TRBJ1-2; 8 bases match TRBD1. The CDR3 is 11 residues long. CDR1 and CDR2 from the germline V gene are SQVTM and ANQGSEA. J lost 6 bases, V lost 7 bases, and 4 bases had no gene match. The CDR3 sequence is CSGRTGHGYTF. The CDR3 coding sequence is TGCAGCGGCCGGACAGGGCATGGCTACACCTTC.

This clonotype was seen a handful of times. This chain links TRBV7-9 with TRBJ1-1; D is uncertain. From germline, CDR1 is SEHNR and CDR2 FQNEAQ (reference sequence). This CDR3 contains 16 residues. The ends were cut back, 1 base at V and 1 base at J, with 13 bases in the middle. Here the CDR3 reads CASSLVTSPGNTEAFF. The CDR3 region has the DNA TGTGCCAGCAGCTTAGTAACCTCTCCAGGGAACACTGAAGCTTTCTTT.

CDR3 region: CASGQISYNEQFF. In DNA form, the CDR3 reads TGTGCCAGCGGACAAATTTCCTACAATGAGCAGTTCTTC. The V and J genes are TRBV7-2 and TRBJ2-1; possibly TRBD1 for D (5 bases). The CDR3 is made up of 13 amino acids. The V and J ends lost 8 bases and 1 base respectively, with 9 bases between them. Germline CDR1 is SGHTA and CDR2 is FQGNSA.